These 25 T cell receptor beta chains came from one sample sequenced in a study of blood T cell repertoires in COVID-19. Only in-frame clones appear in the TCRdb table, and some are missing; sequencing was by immunoSEQ multiplex PCR. The sample consists of a few hundred thousand clones, about 87% of them appearing once. The specimen was peripheral blood. The origin of the receptors is a man in his sixties who had recovered from COVID-19.

The CDR3 sequence is CASGRTTLNEQFF. CDR3 DNA sequence: TGTGCCAGCGGCCGGACTACCCTCAATGAGCAGTTCTTC. This chain joins TRBV9 and TRBJ2-1, with D perhaps TRBD2 (6 bases). The germline gives CDR1 SGDLS, CDR2 YYNGEE. V was trimmed by 7 bases and J by 6 bases, leaving 14 bases between them. This CDR3 region has 13 residues. The full variable domain, with the rest looked up from reference TRBV9 and TRBJ2-1, is DSGVTQTPKHLITATGQRVTLRCSPRSGDLSVYWYQQSLDQGLQFLIQYYNGEERAKGNILERFSAQQFPDLHSELNLSSLELGDSALYFCASGRTTLNEQFFGPGTRLTVL.

The chain links TRBV5-1 to TRBJ2-1, with 15 bases lining up with TRBD2. The germline CDR1 and CDR2 sequences are SGHRS and YFSETQ. Trimming removed 5 bases from V and 1 base from J; junction bases left unmatched: 13. The CDR3 covers 20 residues. The CDR3 reads CASSRTGTSGRPVSYNEQFF. The CDR3 DNA sequence: TGCGCCAGCAGTCGTACTGGGACTAGCGGGAGGCCCGTTTCCTACAATGAGCAGTTCTTC.

The chain employs TRBV9 and TRBJ1-2, with TRBD1 identical over 8 bases. The CDR3 totals 15 residues. Germline CDR1 and CDR2: SGDLS and YYNGEE. The V segment lost 0 bases and the J segment 3 bases; nucleotides outside the gene matches: 4. CDR3 residues: CASSVGQGADYGYTF. As DNA, the CDR3 is TGTGCCAGCAGCGTAGGGCAGGGGGCAGACTATGGCTACACCTTC.

The V call is TRBV19, the J call TRBJ1-1; D remains ambiguous. V dropped 5 bases and J dropped 2 bases, with 9 bases sitting between them. This CDR3 is built from 13 residues. The germline V gene encodes CDR1 LNHDA and CDR2 SQIVND (reference sequence). The CDR3 is CASSLTLNTEAFF. DNA of the CDR3: TGTGCCAGTAGTCTCACGCTAAACACTGAAGCTTTCTTT.

The V call is TRBV19, the J call TRBJ1-1; D is unclear. With 7 bases removed from V and 5 bases from J, the gap between germline ends came to 11 bases. Germline CDR1 and CDR2: LNHDA and SQIVND (reference sequence). The CDR3 loop spans 12 amino acids. DNA for the CDR3: TGTGCCAGTAAGAGGGTTGGTACTGAAGCTTTCTTT. Its translation is CASKRVGTEAFF.

Regarding this clone: A junction end diverges from the germline sequence, so it may reflect a read error. The J gene is TRBJ2-5, the V gene TRBV2; D remains unclear. The CDR3 is made up of 12 amino acids. The germline V gene encodes CDR1 SNHLY and CDR2 FYNNEI. CDR3 sequence reads: CASREDGETQYF. Written as DNA, the CDR3 is TGTGCCAGCAGAGAAGACGGAGAGACCCAGTACTTC.

The V call is TRBV18, the J call TRBJ1-5; TRBD1 might be the D (6 bases). The CDR3 contains 15 residues. Trimming took 3 bases from V and 0 from J, leaving 9 bases between them. Germline values: CDR1 KGHSH, CDR2 LQKENI. CDR3 in amino acids: CASSPVQGSNQPQHF. For the CDR3, the DNA is TGTGCCAGCTCACCGGTACAGGGTAGCAATCAGCCCCAGCATTTT. Variable domain in full (rest from reference TRBV18 and TRBJ1-5): NAGVMQNPRHLVRRRGQEARLRCSPMKGHSHVYWYRQLPEEGLKFMVYLQKENIIDESGMPKERFSAEFPKEGPSILRIQQVVRGDSAAYFCASSPVQGSNQPQHFGDGTRLSIL.

This clone has a single count. The chain uses TRBV28 and TRBJ2-7; 8 bases fit TRBD2. CDR1 MDHEN and CDR2 SYDVKM come from the germline V gene. The CDR3 extends over 14 amino acids. V lost 2 bases and J lost 3; bases outside the gene matches: 3. CDR3 in DNA: TGTGCCAGCAGTTTACCGGGAGGGGTCTACGAGCAGTACTTC. This codes for CASSLPGGVYEQYF.

The chain carries TRBV9 and TRBJ1-1; the D gene is possibly TRBD1 (5 bases). Germline lookup yields CDR1 SGDLS and CDR2 YYNGEE. This CDR3 has 14 residues. The V and J ends lost 3 bases and 4 bases respectively, with 13 bases between them. CDR3 in amino acids: CASSARVHSTEAFF. DNA of the CDR3: TGTGCCAGCAGCGCCAGGGTTCATAGCACTGAAGCTTTCTTT.

CDR3 coding DNA: TGTGCCAGCAGTTACTGGGTCAGGGGGATCTCCGAGCAGTACTTC. Translated, it gives CASSYWVRGISEQYF. The chain joins TRBV6-2 or TRBV6-3 to TRBJ2-7; 7 bases line up with TRBD1. Germline V gene sequence: CDR1 MNHEY, CDR2 SVGEGT. The CDR3 is 15 amino acids. Unmatched junction bases numbered 9, after V lost 1 base and J lost 6 bases.

The rearrangement joins TRBV28 to TRBJ1-1, with D possibly being TRBD1 (6 bases). Germline values: CDR1 MDHEN, CDR2 SYDVKM. The CDR3 is 11 residues long. V was trimmed by 4 bases and J by 8 bases, leaving 8 bases between them. The CDR3: CASSYTGEAFF. As DNA, the CDR3 is TGTGCCAGCAGTTATACAGGGGAAGCTTTCTTT. Full variable domain (missing parts from reference TRBV28 and TRBJ1-1): DVKVTQSSRYLVKRTGEKVFLECVQDMDHENMFWYRQDPGLGLRLIYFSYDVKMKEKGDIPEGYSVSREKKERFSLILESASTNQTSMYLCASSYTGEAFFGQGTRLTVV.

The V and J genes are TRBV15 and TRBJ2-7; 8 bases match TRBD2. After removal of 2 bases from V and 5 bases from J, the junction contained 5 bases not matched to a gene. The CDR3 has 14 amino acids. The germline V gene encodes CDR1 LNHNV and CDR2 YYDKDF (reference sequence). The CDR3, as DNA: TGTGCCACCAGCAGATCAGGCGGGGGGAACGAGCAGTACTTC. Amino acid sequence: CATSRSGGGNEQYF.

The chain carries TRBV3-1 (or the pseudogene TRBV3-2) and TRBJ2-3; 7 bases are shared with TRBD2. The germline gives CDR1 LGHDT, CDR2 YNNKEL (reference sequence). V was clipped by 3 bases and J by 0 bases; unmatched bases: 9. The length of the CDR3 is 17 residues. The CDR3 DNA is TGTGCCAGCAGCCAGCGGGGGAGCGACTTTAGCACAGATACGCAGTATTTT. As protein: CASSQRGSDFSTDTQYF.

This clone was seen a handful of times. The CDR3 protein is CASSFQLDYDGYTF. DNA of the CDR3: TGTGCCAGCAGCTTTCAATTGGACTATGATGGCTACACCTTC. This chain joins TRBV7-3 and TRBJ1-2; D uncertain. Germline lookup yields CDR1 SGHTA and CDR2 FQGTGA. V lost 3 bases and J 6 bases, leaving 14 bases between the germline ends. The CDR3 length is 14 residues.

The J gene is TRBJ2-2, the V gene TRBV24-1; 10 bases map to TRBD1. With V trimmed by 9 bases and J by 8 bases, 11 bases remained unmatched. This CDR3 is built from 15 residues. CDR1 and CDR2 (germline): KGHDR, SFDVKD. CDR3 region: CATASGQGGGGELFF. The CDR3 coding sequence is TGTGCCACCGCGTCAGGACAGGGGGGTGGTGGGGAGCTGTTTTTT.

The chain carries TRBV6-5 and TRBJ2-7, with D perhaps TRBD1 (6 bases). Trimming left V 6 bases short and J 3 bases short, with 18 bases between. Germline V CDR1 and CDR2: MNHEY, SVGAGI. This CDR3 is built from 15 residues. Here the CDR3 reads CASSAPQGSYYEQYF. The DNA of the CDR3 is TGTGCCAGCAGCGCTCCACAGGGATCATACTACGAGCAGTACTTC.

This clone was observed a single time. This chain connects TRBV12-3 or TRBV12-4 to TRBJ2-3, with TRBD2 as a possible D gene (5 bases). V was trimmed by 11 bases and J by 6 bases, leaving 9 bases between them. The length of the CDR3 is 10 residues. The CDR3 loop reads CASAGDTQYF. DNA of the CDR3: TGTGCCTCTGCGGGTGATACGCAGTATTTT.

The chain couples TRBV28 to TRBJ2-6; 8 positions match TRBD1. The CDR3 length is 15 residues. V was clipped by 2 bases and J by 4 bases; unmatched bases: 1. Germline assignment: CDR1 MDHEN and CDR2 SYDVKM. The CDR3 loop is CASSLQGAGANVLTF. DNA for the CDR3: TGTGCCAGCAGTTTACAGGGGGCGGGGGCCAACGTCCTGACTTTC.

The rearrangement links TRBV3-1 (or the pseudogene TRBV3-2) to TRBJ1-2; 7 bases agree with TRBD1. With V trimmed by 4 bases and J by 4 bases, 9 bases remained unmatched. The length of the CDR3 is 15 residues. Germline loops: CDR1 LGHDT, CDR2 YNNKEL (reference sequence). The CDR3 coding sequence is TGTGCCAGCAGCCCTCCCGGGACAGTGATCTATGGCTACACCTTC. It encodes CASSPPGTVIYGYTF.

V is TRBV14 and J is TRBJ2-2, with D uncertain. CDR3 size: 17 residues. Germline values: CDR1 SGHDN, CDR2 FVKESK. V gave up 0 bases and J gave up 6 bases, with 17 bases separating them. The CDR3 sequence is CASSQEIRVQSPGELFF. The CDR3 DNA sequence: TGTGCCAGCAGCCAAGAGATTCGAGTTCAATCACCCGGGGAGCTGTTTTTT.

V gene TRBV5-1 combines with J gene TRBJ2-3; 12 bases map to TRBD1. The CDR3 contains 19 residues. The V gene's germline CDR1 is SGHRS and CDR2 YFSETQ. The trim removed 4 bases at V and 3 bases at J, leaving 15 bases unmatched. In DNA form, the CDR3 reads TGCGCCAGCAGCACCGGCCGGGACAGGGGGCCCCATTTTACAGATACGCAGTATTTT. This codes for CASSTGRDRGPHFTDTQYF. Variable domain in full (rest from reference TRBV5-1 and TRBJ2-3): KAGVTQTPRYLIKTRGQQVTLSCSPISGHRSVSWYQQTPGQGLQFLFEYFSETQRNKGNFPGRFSGRQFSNSRSEMNVSTLELGDSALYLCASSTGRDRGPHFTDTQYFGPGTRLTVL.

The chain employs TRBV3-1 (or the pseudogene TRBV3-2) and TRBJ2-7, with 8 bases fitting TRBD2. Germline lookup yields CDR1 LGHDT and CDR2 YNNKEL (reference sequence). Germline trimming cut 4 bases from V and 2 bases from J; bases unmatched to any gene: 7. CDR3 length: 15 amino acids. This chain's CDR3 is CASSPQSGGPYEQYF. Written as DNA, the CDR3 is TGTGCCAGCAGCCCTCAGAGCGGGGGCCCCTACGAGCAGTACTTC.

The V call is TRBV9, the J call TRBJ1-2, with TRBD1 identical over 7 bases. Germline-derived CDR1 and CDR2 are SGDLS and YYNGEE. This CDR3 is built from 14 residues. V dropped 0 bases and J dropped 8; count of bases not matched to a gene: 7. CDR3 protein: CASSVAAQGSGYTF. The CDR3 DNA sequence: TGTGCCAGCAGCGTAGCGGCACAGGGGAGCGGCTACACCTTC.

The V call is TRBV10-1, the J call TRBJ2-3; D remains unclear. The germline V gene has CDR1 WNHNN and CDR2 SYGVQD (reference sequence). This CDR3 region has 15 residues. Trimming left V 3 bases short and J 0 bases short, with 10 bases between. The chain's CDR3 is CASSDERVSTDTQYF. CDR3 DNA: TGCGCCAGCAGTGATGAGCGAGTTAGCACAGATACGCAGTATTTT.

The rearrangement uses TRBV28 and TRBJ2-7; D gene ambiguous. This CDR3 spans 12 amino acids. The germline V and J ends were trimmed by 4 bases and 6 bases, with 10 bases remaining between them. Germline V gene data show CDR1 as MDHEN and CDR2 as SYDVKM. As DNA, the CDR3 is TGTGCCAGCAGTTCAGCAGCGCGCGAGCAGTACTTC. It yields the protein CASSSAAREQYF.